These 30 T cell receptor beta chains were sequenced from one sample in a study of regulatory T cells in long-lasting Graves disease. With iRepertoire HTBI primers and Arm-PCR of CDR3 regions, TCR beta libraries were built. TCRdb passed the multiplex PCR reads through MiXCR, listing each CDR3 protein once. There are approximately 360,000 distinct CDR3 sequences in the sample; roughly 25% occur only once, and around 30% lies in the top ten. Documented time point: persistent/refractory GD, antithyroid drugs over 5 years with positive TRAb. The TCR library was made from RNA extracted from PBMCs. Sequencing used peripheral blood mononuclear cells (PBMCs), obtained when the disease was refractory, from a patient treated with antithyroid drugs. These receptor sequences come from a woman in her thirties or forties with Graves disease.

This chain connects TRBV13 to TRBJ2-6; no clear D gene. Trimming cost V 5 bases and J 6 bases, with 14 bases left between them. The germline CDR1 and CDR2 sequences are PRHDT and FYEKMQ (reference sequence). The CDR3 runs 15 residues. In DNA, the CDR3 is TGTGCCAGCAGCGCCTATGGGGTTACGGCCAACGTCCTGACTTTC. Its protein is CASSAYGVTANVLTF.

As to this clonotype: One junction end does not reproduce the germline sequence, and a read error may be involved. The chain employs TRBV28 and TRBJ1-2; D is uncertain. The CDR3 spans 17 residues. From germline, CDR1 is MDHEN and CDR2 SYDVKM. The CDR3 loop reads CASSLSAKAARRSLMQF. The DNA for the CDR3 is TGTGCCAGCAGTTTATCCGCGAAGGCGGCCCGCCGATCTCTCATGCAGTTC.

The CDR3 here is CASTLSGKSSYEQYF. The CDR3 DNA is TGTGCCAGCACCCTTAGCGGGAAGAGCTCCTACGAGCAGTACTTC. The chain has TRBV6-1 and TRBJ2-7; 8 nucleotides match TRBD2. This CDR3 has 15 amino acids. The trim removed 7 bases at V and 0 bases at J, leaving 8 bases unmatched. Germline CDR1 MNHNS, CDR2 SASEGT.

For this clonotype: A read error may account for a junction end that differs from germline. This sequence joins TRBV29-1 and TRBJ2-7; 7 nucleotides align to TRBD1. The CDR3 totals 13 residues. Germline assignment: CDR1 SQVTM and CDR2 ANQGSEA. The CDR3: CSVQTGLSYEQCF. CDR3 nucleotide sequence: TGCAGCGTTCAGACAGGGCTCTCCTATGAGCAGTGCTTC.

This clonotype was seen at least ten times. V is TRBV6-1 and J is TRBJ2-7; TRBD2 matches 11 bases. J gave up 3 bases and V 5 bases, and 3 bases lay outside the gene matches. CDR3 length equals 14 residues. Per germline, CDR1 MNHNS and CDR2 SASEGT. CDR3 in DNA: TGTGCCAGCAGTACTAGCGGGAGAATCTACGAGCAGTACTTC. Protein sequence: CASSTSGRIYEQYF.

This clonotype was seen at least ten times. The rearrangement uses TRBV12-3 or TRBV12-4 and TRBJ1-5, with TRBD1 matching over 7 bases. The CDR3 loop spans 15 amino acids. V gave up 2 bases and J gave up 4 bases; unmatched junction bases: 5. The CDR3 region has the DNA TGTGCCAGCAGTTTACCTGGGGACAGTAATCAGCCCCAGCATTTT. Its protein product is CASSLPGDSNQPQHF.

This clonotype was seen a few times. The chain has TRBV5-1 and TRBJ2-2; TRBD2 agrees at 9 bases. CDR1 and CDR2 from the germline V gene are SGHRS and YFSETQ. The CDR3 loop spans 15 amino acids. The J segment lost 6 bases and the V segment lost 0 bases, leaving 3 bases of the junction unmatched. The CDR3 is CASSLVSGRAGELFF. Here the CDR3 DNA reads TGCGCCAGCAGCTTGGTTAGCGGGAGAGCCGGGGAGCTGTTTTTT. The whole variable domain, remainder taken from reference TRBV5-1 and TRBJ2-2, is KAGVTQTPRYLIKTRGQQVTLSCSPISGHRSVSWYQQTPGQGLQFLFEYFSETQRNKGNFPGRFSGRQFSNSRSEMNVSTLELGDSALYLCASSLVSGRAGELFFGEGSRLTVL.

Turning to this clonotype: At one end the junction does not follow the germline gene, possibly because of a read error. The chain combines TRBV7-9 with TRBJ2-7, with D possibly matching TRBD1 (6 bases). Germline V gene lookup returns CDR1 SEHNR and CDR2 FQNEAQ (reference sequence). This CDR3 is 17 amino acids long. The CDR3 DNA reads TGTGCCAGCAGCTTAAGGTTCGTACAGGGAGAGTCCTACGAGCGGTACTTC. It translates to CASSLRFVQGESYERYF.

The chain couples TRBV5-1 to TRBJ2-7, with a possible D match to TRBD2 (6 bases). V shed 4 bases and J shed 3 bases, with 14 bases lying between them. Germline CDR1 and CDR2: SGHRS and YFSETQ. The CDR3 is made up of 14 amino acids. The CDR3 DNA reads as TGCGCCAGCAGCGGGGATAGCGGTAACTACGAGCAGTACTTC. This translates into CASSGDSGNYEQYF.

In this sample, this clonotype turned up a few times. This chain links TRBV12-3 or TRBV12-4 with TRBJ2-2, with a possible D match to TRBD2 (6 bases). The CDR3 is 13 residues long. With 7 bases removed from V and 6 bases from J, the gap between germline ends came to 12 bases. CDR3 nucleotides: TGTGCCAGCACCCCTACGGGGGCCGGGGAGCTGTTTTTT. Translating it yields CASTPTGAGELFF.

This clonotype was seen a handful of times. V and J are TRBV20-1 and TRBJ2-1, with 12 bases matching TRBD2. Germline V CDR1 and CDR2: DFQATT, SNEGSKA (reference sequence). The CDR3 is 15 residues long. The V segment lost 1 base and the J segment 7 bases; nucleotides outside the gene matches: 5. In DNA form, the CDR3 reads TGCAGTGCTAGAGTGCCTAGCGGGAGGGCAAATGAGCAGTTCTTC. Translating gives CSARVPSGRANEQFF.

This clonotype was observed many times. The chain employs TRBV19 and TRBJ2-5; 7 bases map to TRBD1. Unmatched junction bases numbered 3, after V lost 1 base and J lost 1 base. This CDR3 is built from 15 residues. CDR1 is LNHDA and CDR2 is SQIVND in the germline V gene (reference sequence). CDR3 residues: CASSIGGTVQETQYF. CDR3 nucleotides: TGTGCCAGTAGTATAGGGGGGACAGTCCAAGAGACCCAGTACTTC.

This clonotype has a count of ten or more. The chain joins TRBV11-2 to TRBJ2-7; 7 bases fit TRBD2. With V trimmed by 6 bases and J by 1 base, 15 bases remained unmatched. This CDR3 has 17 amino acids. Per the germline V gene, CDR1 is SGHAT and CDR2 is FQNNGV. The CDR3 DNA sequence: TGTGCCAGCAGGCTCTTTAGGCAGGCGGGAGAGTCCTACGAGCAGTACTTC. Its translation is CASRLFRQAGESYEQYF.

The chain links TRBV4-1 to TRBJ1-2; a weak D match, TRBD1 (6 bases). Trimming removed 0 bases from V and 8 bases from J, with 25 bases in between. Looked up from germline, CDR1 is MGHRA and CDR2 is YSYEKL. The CDR3 covers 18 residues. The CDR3 sequence: CASSQDRIGVRGAGGYTF. The CDR3 DNA follows: TGCGCCAGCAGCCAAGATCGTATTGGTGTTAGGGGGGCAGGAGGCTACACCTTC.

The chain carries TRBV7-8 and TRBJ1-2; D is uncertain. V was pared by 1 base and J by 7 bases, with 10 bases between. CDR1 is SGHVS, CDR2 FQNEAQ, per germline. The CDR3 consists of 13 residues. CDR3 DNA: TGTGCCAGCAGCTTAGAATATGTCGGTGGCTACACCTTC. It specifies CASSLEYVGGYTF.

Note on this clonotype: At one of its ends the junction is not consistent with the germline gene, which may arise from a read error. V gene TRBV20-1 combines with J gene TRBJ1-6; possibly TRBD1 for D (6 bases). This CDR3 comprises 14 residues. CDR1 and CDR2 from the germline V gene are DFQATT and SNEGSKA (reference sequence). CDR3 nucleotides: TGCAGTGGCGCCCAACTGACAGGAGGTTCACCCTTCCACTTT. This gives the protein CSGAQLTGGSPFHF.

This clonotype turned up a few times. This chain links TRBV7-3 with TRBJ2-7, with 10 bases matching TRBD1. Germline-derived CDR1 and CDR2 are SGHTA and FQGTGA. Losses at the gene ends were 4 bases for V and 5 bases for J; bases not matched to a gene: 5. There are 14 residues in the CDR3. This CDR3 reads CASSSSGTGDEQYF. In DNA form, the CDR3 reads TGTGCCAGCAGCTCTTCCGGGACAGGGGACGAGCAGTACTTC.

This clonotype was seen ten or more times. This chain joins TRBV19 and TRBJ1-2, with 7 positions matching TRBD1. The CDR3 is 13 residues long. The V gene end was trimmed by 3 bases and the J gene end by 9 bases; junction bases not matched to a gene: 7. Germline V lookup: CDR1 LNHDA, CDR2 SQIVND (reference sequence). CDR3 sequence (DNA): TGTGCCAGTAGTATGGGACAGCGTCTAAGCTACACCTTC. Its translation: CASSMGQRLSYTF.

The gene calls are TRBV28 and TRBJ1-3; D call uncertain. CDR1 and CDR2 (germline): MDHEN, SYDVKM. Trimming left V 6 bases short and J 3 bases short, with 9 bases between. The CDR3 runs 13 residues. The CDR3, as DNA: TGTGCCAGCAGAAGGGCAGTTGGAAACACCATATATTTT. Its protein product is CASRRAVGNTIYF.

This clonotype came up a few times. The V call is TRBV5-1, the J call TRBJ1-3, with 7 positions matching TRBD1. The CDR3 covers 14 residues. Germline-derived CDR1 and CDR2 are SGHRS and YFSETQ. Trimming at V came to 4 bases and at J to 4 bases, leaving 5 bases not matched to a gene. The CDR3 DNA reads TGCGCCAGCAGCCTCCGGACAGGAGGAAACACCATATATTTT. Its protein is CASSLRTGGNTIYF.

This clonotype has a handful of counts. The chain combines TRBV3-1 with TRBJ1-5; D call uncertain. Germline V gene lookup returns CDR1 LGHDT and CDR2 YNNKEL (reference sequence). The CDR3 covers 14 residues. V was shortened by 2 bases and J by 0 bases, with 5 bases between the two germline ends. The CDR3 here is CASSQLISNQPQHF. CDR3 in DNA: TGTGCCAGCAGCCAACTTATTAGCAATCAGCCCCAGCATTTT.

The chain employs TRBV28 and TRBJ2-1; 9 nucleotides line up with TRBD2. The germline V gene has CDR1 MDHEN and CDR2 SYDVKM. The V gene end was trimmed by 2 bases and the J gene end by 3 bases; junction bases not matched to a gene: 5. This CDR3 is built from 16 residues. The CDR3 DNA is TGTGCCAGCAGTTTACAGGCTAGCGGGAACTACAATGAGCAGTTCTTC. Translating it yields CASSLQASGNYNEQFF.

The chain carries TRBV4-1 and TRBJ1-1; weak D call: TRBD1 (6 bases). The CDR3 contains 15 residues. Germline CDR1 MGHRA, CDR2 YSYEKL. Deletions cut 3 bases from V and 5 bases from J, with 16 bases between. The CDR3 nucleotides are TGCGCCAGCAGCCATCTCACACAGGGTCGAACTGAAGCTTTCTTT. The encoded protein is CASSHLTQGRTEAFF.

The rearrangement joins TRBV18 to TRBJ2-4; D is perhaps TRBD1 or TRBD2 (6 bases each). Trimming shortened V by 3 bases and J by 6 bases, and 15 bases separated the two germline ends. The germline V gene encodes CDR1 KGHSH and CDR2 LQKENI. The CDR3 totals 15 residues. CDR3 region: CASSPTRGGGNIQYF. DNA for the CDR3: TGTGCCAGCTCACCCACCCGAGGAGGGGGAAACATTCAGTACTTC.

Many counts were recorded for this clonotype. The rearrangement joins TRBV5-1 to TRBJ2-1; D may be TRBD1 (5 bases). The CDR3 totals 15 residues. V was shortened by 3 bases and J by 1 base, with 11 bases between the two germline ends. The V gene's germline CDR1 is SGHRS and CDR2 YFSETQ. The CDR3 sequence: CASSSGFGSYNEQFF. The CDR3 DNA reads TGCGCCAGCAGCTCAGGGTTCGGATCCTACAATGAGCAGTTCTTC.

This chain links TRBV20-1 with TRBJ1-5; a possible D gene is TRBD1 (5 bases). The CDR3 is made up of 14 amino acids. Germline-derived CDR1 and CDR2 are DFQATT and SNEGSKA (reference sequence). Trimming cost V 4 bases and J 0 bases, with 10 bases left between them. CDR3 in amino acids: CSATGTDSNQPQHF. Here the CDR3 DNA reads TGCAGTGCTACCGGGACGGATAGCAATCAGCCCCAGCATTTT.

There are many counts of this clonotype. The genes are TRBV2 and TRBJ2-5, with D perhaps TRBD1 (5 bases). V was clipped by 3 bases and J by 2 bases, with 10 bases between them. The CDR3 totals 14 residues. Looked up from germline, CDR1 is SNHLY and CDR2 is FYNNEI. The CDR3 nucleotides read TGTGCCAGCAGTGAGCCCAGGGAACAAGAGACCCAGTACTTC. Translated: CASSEPREQETQYF.

The chain uses TRBV28 and TRBJ1-5, with D possibly being TRBD1 (5 bases). In germline, CDR1 is MDHEN, CDR2 SYDVKM. Trimming stripped 10 bases from V and 0 bases from J, with 13 bases between. The CDR3 extends over 14 amino acids. CDR3: CAIGGVSSNQPQHF. CDR3 sequence (DNA): TGTGCCATCGGGGGGGTTTCTAGCAATCAGCCCCAGCATTTT. The variable domain in full, completed from reference TRBV28 and TRBJ1-5, reads DVKVTQSSRYLVKRTGEKVFLECVQDMDHENMFWYRQDPGLGLRLIYFSYDVKMKEKGDIPEGYSVSREKKERFSLILESASTNQTSMYLCAIGGVSSNQPQHFGDGTRLSIL.

This clonotype was detected many times. V gene TRBV15 combines with J gene TRBJ2-2, with TRBD1 matching over 9 bases. Losses at the gene ends were 3 bases for V and 1 base for J; bases not matched to a gene: 3. The CDR3 runs to 16 residues. Germline values: CDR1 LNHNV, CDR2 YYDKDF (reference sequence). This CDR3 is CATSRRTGVNTGELFF. The CDR3 DNA sequence: TGTGCCACCAGCAGGAGGACAGGGGTGAACACCGGGGAGCTGTTTTTT.

The gene calls are TRBV7-9 and TRBJ2-5, with 7 bases aligning to TRBD1. CDR1 and CDR2 (germline): SEHNR, FQNEAQ (reference sequence). CDR3 size: 13 residues. Trimming took 8 bases from V and 5 from J; bases not matched to a gene: 8. CDR3 sequence (DNA): TGTGCCAGCGGCACCGGGACAGCTGAGACCCAGTACTTC. Translated: CASGTGTAETQYF. The variable domain in full, completed from reference TRBV7-9 and TRBJ2-5, reads DTGVSQNPRHKITKRGQNVTFRCDPISEHNRLYWYRQTLGQGPEFLTYFQNEAQLEKSRLLSDRFSAERPKGSFSTLEIQRTEQGDSAMYLCASGTGTAETQYFGPGTRLLVL.